The 5 T cell receptor beta chains presented below share a single source sample, sequenced in a study of CXCR3-negative and CXCR3-positive naive CD8 T cells. cDNA libraries for TRB were generated by 5' RACE incorporating UMI labels. TCRdb reprocessed the 5' RACE reads; each CDR3 protein has one entry and no DNA is given. This sample contains 150,000 or so distinct CDR3 sequences. Source material: naive CXCR3- CD8+ T cells from blood. Subset described: CD45RO-CCR7+CD27+CD95- naive CD8+ T cells lacking CXCR3 (TNR3-). Every receptor here comes from a human donor in good health. Some clones in this sample may be carry-over from other donors' samples.

This chain links TRBV29-1 with TRBJ1-2; TCRdb reports TRBD1, a call that lacks DNA to check it against. This CDR3 has 15 residues. Germline V gives CDR1 SQVTM, CDR2 ANQGSEA. This CDR3 reads CSVEWLGQGVYGYTF.

The rearrangement links TRBV12-3 or TRBV12-4 to TRBJ1-5. The CDR3 totals 12 residues. This chain's CDR3 is CASSFEHQPQHF.

The J gene is TRBJ2-1, the V gene TRBV7-2. This CDR3 contains 12 residues. CDR1 is SGHTA, CDR2 FQGNSA, per germline. CDR3 residues: CASSLPHNEQFF.

V and J are TRBV7-9 and TRBJ2-7; with no DNA, the TCRdb D assignment of TRBD2 cannot be verified. This CDR3 has 12 amino acids. Germline CDR1 SEHNR, CDR2 FQNEAQ (reference sequence). The CDR3 loop reads CASSFGGAEQYF.

The chain has TRBV10-1 and TRBJ1-1. This CDR3 region has 11 residues. The germline V gene has CDR1 WNHNN and CDR2 SYGVQD (reference sequence). CDR3: CARGRATEAFF.